Presented here are 16 T cell receptor beta chains from one specimen sequenced in a study of Graves' ophthalmopathy and Graves' hyperthyroidism. From RNA, the CDR3 regions of TCR beta chains were amplified and sequenced. The workflow started with a first-round RT-PCR run with HTBI primers and then moved on to a second-round multiplex PCR. TCRdb re-analysed the multiplex PCR reads in MiXCR, keeping a single row per CDR3 protein. This sample has just over 600,000 distinct CDR3 sequences, with 22% found just once. Sequenced: peripheral blood. These receptors originate from a woman aged 18 to 35 with stable Graves' hyperthyroidism. Some clones in this sample may be carry-over from other donors' samples.

This clonotype was detected many times. V and J are TRBV7-3 and TRBJ2-7; the D gene could be TRBD1 or TRBD2 (5 bases each). CDR1 SGHTA and CDR2 FQGTGA come from the germline V gene. The CDR3 covers 13 residues. V dropped 4 bases and J dropped 6 bases, with 13 bases sitting between them. CDR3 loop: CASSSGTVGEQYF. The CDR3 bases are TGTGCCAGCAGCTCCGGGACGGTTGGCGAGCAGTACTTC.

This clonotype came up many times. The V gene is TRBV5-1, the J gene TRBJ1-6; maybe TRBD1 (6 bases). Germline V gene data show CDR1 as SGHRS and CDR2 as YFSETQ. The length of the CDR3 is 15 residues. Trimming took off 0 bases at V and 10 bases at J, with 14 bases between the two ends. The CDR3 DNA is TGCGCCAGCAGCTTGGACAGGGTCAACAACTCACCCCTCCACTTT. This encodes CASSLDRVNNSPLHF.

Ten or more counts support this clonotype. The rearrangement links TRBV27 to TRBJ2-5, with TRBD1 matching over 10 bases. V lost 5 bases and J lost 4; bases outside the gene matches: 13. The CDR3 runs to 17 residues. The germline V gene has CDR1 MNHEY and CDR2 SMNVEV (reference sequence). CDR3 sequence reads: CASSVLPPGQGLETQYF. CDR3 sequence (DNA): TGTGCCAGCAGTGTCCTGCCTCCGGGACAGGGGCTAGAGACCCAGTACTTC.

This clonotype was observed many times. The gene calls are TRBV10-3 and TRBJ1-1, with 10 bases that match TRBD1. This CDR3 comprises 13 residues. CDR1 ENHRY and CDR2 SYGVKD come from the germline V gene. Trimming took 6 bases from V and 4 from J; bases not matched to a gene: 2. CDR3 residues: CAIRDRGTTEAFF. CDR3 sequence (DNA): TGTGCCATCAGGGACAGGGGGACCACTGAAGCTTTCTTT.

This clonotype was observed once. The chain uses TRBV6-5 and TRBJ2-5; 8 positions match TRBD1. V gave up 2 bases and J gave up 5 bases; unmatched junction bases: 7. Looked up from germline, CDR1 is MNHEY and CDR2 is SVGAGI. There are 15 residues in the CDR3. The CDR3 spells CASSYLGQGEETQYF. In DNA, the CDR3 is TGTGCCAGCAGTTACCTAGGACAGGGTGAGGAGACCCAGTACTTC.

In its sample, this clonotype was seen many times. CDR3 residues: CASSKARGRRETQYF. The CDR3 DNA is TGTGCCAGCAGCAAAGCCAGGGGGAGGAGAGAGACCCAGTACTTC. This sequence joins TRBV2 and TRBJ2-5; perhaps TRBD1 as D (7 bases). V gave up 6 bases and J gave up 4 bases, with 18 bases separating them. The CDR3 runs 15 residues. Germline V gives CDR1 SNHLY, CDR2 FYNNEI.

The chain uses TRBV12-3 or TRBV12-4 and TRBJ2-7; possibly TRBD1 for D (6 bases). Trimming stripped 5 bases from V and 5 bases from J, with 16 bases between. The CDR3 length is 14 residues. CDR3 DNA sequence: TGTGCCAGCAGTCCTGATACAGGGCTGAACGAGCAGTACTTC. It translates to CASSPDTGLNEQYF.

This clonotype was seen at least ten times. The V and J genes are TRBV29-1 and TRBJ1-2; no clear D. The V and J ends lost 4 bases and 8 bases respectively, with 14 bases between them. Germline CDR1 reads SQVTM; CDR2 reads ANQGSEA. This CDR3 contains 12 residues. The CDR3 loop reads CSVGALPDGYTF. CDR3 in DNA: TGCAGCGTTGGGGCACTCCCCGACGGCTACACCTTC.

This clonotype has ten or more counts. The DNA of the CDR3 is TGTGCCAGCAGTTTGGCCGAGGGGGGGGACACTGAAGCTTTCTTT. Residues: CASSLAEGGDTEAFF. The V gene is TRBV12-3 or TRBV12-4, the J gene TRBJ1-1; perhaps TRBD1 as D (6 bases). The V and J ends lost 3 bases and 3 bases respectively, with 14 bases between them. This CDR3 is 15 amino acids long.

This clonotype was recorded many times. CDR3 coding DNA: TGTGCCAGCAGCCCCGGGACAGCTTTACAGCCCCAGCATTTT. Protein product: CASSPGTALQPQHF. The V and J genes are TRBV6-1 and TRBJ1-5; 7 bases map to TRBD1. Germline V gene data show CDR1 as MNHNS and CDR2 as SASEGT. The CDR3 loop spans 14 amino acids. The V and J ends lost 6 bases and 7 bases, in that order; junction bases with no gene match: 9.

This sequence joins TRBV6-1 and TRBJ1-1; D is ambiguous. Trimming took off 8 bases at V and 0 bases at J, with 7 bases between the two ends. The CDR3 runs 12 residues. From germline, CDR1 is MNHNS and CDR2 SASEGT. Here the CDR3 DNA reads TGTGCCAGCGCCGTCATGAACACTGAAGCTTTCTTT. This codes for CASAVMNTEAFF.

Ten or more counts support this clonotype. This chain connects TRBV28 to TRBJ1-6; 7 bases map to TRBD1. V trimming: 7 bases; J trimming: 7 bases; junction bases outside the gene matches: 10. There are 15 residues in the CDR3. The V gene's germline CDR1 is MDHEN and CDR2 SYDVKM. The CDR3 DNA reads TGTGCCAGCACGATTCCGACAGGGAACAATTCACCCCTCCACTTT. This gives the protein CASTIPTGNNSPLHF.

This clonotype has a handful of counts. The gene calls are TRBV5-6 and TRBJ1-5; D remains unclear. Germline CDR1 is SGHDT and CDR2 is YYEEEE. The ends were cut back, 2 bases at V and 3 bases at J, with 12 bases in the middle. The CDR3 extends over 15 amino acids. The CDR3 nucleotides are TGTGCCAGCAGCTTTGGGCGCAGGCTCAATCAGCCCCAGCATTTT. This codes for CASSFGRRLNQPQHF. Together with reference TRBV5-6 and TRBJ1-5, the CDR3 gives the full variable domain: DAGVTQSPTHLIKTRGQQVTLRCSPKSGHDTVSWYQQALGQGPQFIFQYYEEEERQRGNFPDRFSGHQFPNYSSELNVNALLLGDSALYLCASSFGRRLNQPQHFGDGTRLSIL.

This clonotype was observed many times. This chain joins TRBV13 and TRBJ1-6; 12 positions match TRBD1. The CDR3 is 24 amino acids. After removal of 5 bases from V and 3 bases from J, the junction contained 26 bases not matched to a gene. Per the germline V gene, CDR1 is PRHDT and CDR2 is FYEKMQ (reference sequence). The CDR3, as DNA: TGTGCCAGCAGCGGTAACATAGGGATGGGGGACAGGGGGCTACCCCCTTTCTATAATTCACCCCTCCACTTT. Protein sequence: CASSGNIGMGDRGLPPFYNSPLHF.

The chain recombines TRBV12-5 with TRBJ1-2, with a tentative D call TRBD1 (6 bases). The CDR3 is 15 residues long. Trimming removed 7 bases from V and 8 bases from J, with 23 bases in between. Germline V lookup: CDR1 LGHNT, CDR2 FRNRAP. In nucleotides, the CDR3 is TGTGCTAGTGCAATGTTACCTGGGCAGGGGAGAGGCTACACCTTC. Its translation is CASAMLPGQGRGYTF.

This clonotype was recorded at least ten times. The chain carries TRBV24-1 and TRBJ2-5, with 8 bases lining up with TRBD2. The CDR3 sequence is 18 residues long. Germline V gene sequence: CDR1 KGHDR, CDR2 SFDVKD. Trimming cost V 0 bases and J 5 bases; bases outside gene matches: 13. CDR3 in amino acids: CATSDLDFPASGRETQYF. CDR3 coding DNA: TGTGCCACCAGTGATTTGGATTTTCCGGCTAGCGGGCGGGAGACCCAGTACTTC.